Shown below are 25 T cell receptor beta chains from a single sample sequenced in a study of T cells in Graves' hyperthyroidism and ophthalmopathy. RNA transcripts yielded amplified TCR beta CDR3 regions. First-round RT-PCR targeting the TCR CDR3 was performed with the HTBI primer set. One entry per CDR3 protein results from TCRdb running MiXCR on the multiplex PCR reads. There are roughly 580,000 distinct CDR3 sequences in the sample; 35% to 55% occur only once, and about 8.2% lies in the top ten. The sequenced sample was peripheral blood or thyroid tissue (not recorded which). These receptors all stem from a woman younger than 30 with Graves' hyperthyroidism.

In this sample, this clonotype turned up once. The chain joins TRBV29-1 to TRBJ1-2, with TRBD1 identical over 9 bases. Germline CDR1 SQVTM, CDR2 ANQGSEA. This CDR3 comprises 11 residues. CDR3 sequence reads: CIGTGRGGYTF. In DNA, the CDR3 is TGCATCGGGACAGGGAGAGGCGGCTACACCTTC. Full variable domain (remainder filled in from reference TRBV29-1 and TRBJ1-2): SAVISQKPSRDICQRGTSLTIQCQVDSQVTMMFWYRQQPGQSLTLIATANQGSEATYESGFVIDKFPISRPNLTFSTLTVSNMSPEDSSIYLCIGTGRGGYTFGSGTRLTVV.

The chain links TRBV25-1 to TRBJ1-1; tentatively, D is TRBD1 (5 bases). CDR1 and CDR2 (germline): MGHDK, SYGVNS. V lost 8 bases and J 2 bases, leaving 15 bases between the germline ends. This CDR3 contains 14 residues. CDR3 sequence reads: CASLAGGDNTEAFF. Written as DNA, the CDR3 is TGTGCCAGCTTGGCTGGGGGAGATAACACTGAAGCTTTCTTT.

As to this clonotype: Lacking the conserved final phenylalanine or tryptophan, this CDR3 likely reflects a read error. The chain combines TRBV2 with TRBJ1-5; 9 bases are a match to TRBD1. V trimming: 5 bases; J trimming: 5 bases; junction bases outside the gene matches: 4. Germline CDR1 and CDR2: SNHLY and FYNNEI. The CDR3 spans 14 residues. The CDR3, as DNA: TGTGCCAGCAGTTTCACAGGGGGCGATCAGCCCCAGCATCTT. It translates to CASSFTGGDQPQHL.

Of note for this clonotype: Because it lacks the conserved phenylalanine or tryptophan at the end, this CDR3 is likely a read error. The DNA is left out, because the CDR3 cannot be placed on it with certainty; the CDR3 is given as TCRdb lists it. The rearrangement uses TRBV10-2 and TRBJ1-6; the D call of TRBD1 is as the table states it, not checked on the DNA. Per germline, CDR1 WSHSY and CDR2 SAAADI. The CDR3 is 8 amino acids in total, end residues counted. The CDR3 region is CASRIMGQ.

V gene TRBV7-2 combines with J gene TRBJ1-3; 7 positions match TRBD1. From germline, CDR1 is SGHTA and CDR2 FQGNSA. The CDR3 runs 13 residues. Losses at the gene ends were 7 bases for V and 2 bases for J; bases not matched to a gene: 2. The CDR3 coding sequence is TGTGCCAGCACAGGGGGAGCTGGAAACACCATATATTTT. Protein sequence: CASTGGAGNTIYF.

The chain links TRBV24-1 to TRBJ2-6; no firm D call. The V end was cut by 9 bases, the J end by 0 bases, with 8 bases between. The germline V gene encodes CDR1 KGHDR and CDR2 SFDVKD. The CDR3 length is 14 residues. The CDR3: CATGRHSGANVLTF. CDR3 nucleotides: TGTGCCACCGGCCGACACTCTGGGGCCAACGTCCTGACTTTC.

This clonotype was counted only a few times. The chain employs TRBV19 and TRBJ1-3, with D perhaps matching TRBD1 (5 bases). There are 13 residues in the CDR3. Per the germline V gene, CDR1 is LNHDA and CDR2 is SQIVND (reference sequence). The germline V and J ends were trimmed by 5 bases and 11 bases, with 16 bases remaining between them. CDR3 bases: TGTGCCAGTAGTGCCGGACATGGGTTGGCCATATATTTT. It encodes CASSAGHGLAIYF.

The sample holds a few counts of this clonotype. This chain joins TRBV29-1 and TRBJ1-2, with 7 bases identical to TRBD1. Germline-derived CDR1 and CDR2 are SQVTM and ANQGSEA. This CDR3 has 14 amino acids. The V and J ends lost 5 bases and 4 bases, in that order; junction bases with no gene match: 10. DNA of the CDR3: TGCAGCGTTCTAGGGGCAGGGGGATTCTATGGCTACACCTTC. Protein sequence: CSVLGAGGFYGYTF.

The chain employs TRBV7-9 and TRBJ1-1; no clear D. Trimming shortened V by 5 bases and J by 0 bases, and 13 bases separated the two germline ends. Germline CDR1 is SEHNR and CDR2 is FQNEAQ (reference sequence). The CDR3 has 15 residues. This chain's CDR3 is CASSQVARMNTEAFF. The CDR3 DNA reads as TGTGCCAGCAGCCAAGTGGCCAGGATGAACACTGAAGCTTTCTTT.

The chain joins TRBV7-6 to TRBJ2-7, with D uncertain. Germline lookup yields CDR1 SGHVS and CDR2 FNYEAQ. V was pared by 1 base and J by 7 bases, with 14 bases between. This CDR3 has 14 amino acids. This CDR3 is CASSLGVKTGEQYF. The CDR3 DNA follows: TGTGCCAGCAGCTTAGGCGTTAAAACCGGGGAGCAGTACTTC.

This clonotype came up a few times. The V gene is TRBV19, the J gene TRBJ1-1; perhaps TRBD1 as D (5 bases). Trimming took 3 bases from V and 1 from J, leaving 9 bases between them. Per germline, CDR1 LNHDA and CDR2 SQIVND (reference sequence). The CDR3 is 14 amino acids. The CDR3 DNA is TGTGCCAGTAGTATGTGGGGCGCGAACACTGAAGCTTTCTTT. This codes for CASSMWGANTEAFF.

This clonotype occurred many times. This chain links TRBV2 with TRBJ2-5, with 10 bases identical to TRBD1. CDR3 size: 14 residues. Germline CDR1 and CDR2: SNHLY and FYNNEI. Unmatched junction bases numbered 4, after V lost 6 bases and J lost 3 bases. CDR3 sequence: CASRPGTGEETQYF. The CDR3 nucleotides are TGTGCCAGCAGGCCCGGGACAGGGGAAGAGACCCAGTACTTC.

This clonotype was detected many times. The J gene is TRBJ2-7, the V gene TRBV29-1; D gene unclear. The CDR3 has 11 amino acids. In germline, CDR1 is SQVTM, CDR2 ANQGSEA. V was clipped by 3 bases and J by 7 bases, with 10 bases between them. The CDR3 here is CSVDWEGEQYF. CDR3 nucleotide sequence: TGCAGCGTTGACTGGGAAGGGGAGCAGTACTTC.

CDR3 DNA: TGTGCCAGCAGTCTATGGGGGACAGGGTTCAATCAGCCCCAGCATTTT. This gives the protein CASSLWGTGFNQPQHF. The chain employs TRBV2 and TRBJ1-5, with 9 positions matching TRBD1. J was trimmed by 3 bases and V by 5 bases; bases with no gene match: 8. There are 16 residues in the CDR3. The germline V gene encodes CDR1 SNHLY and CDR2 FYNNEI.

This clonotype turned up a few times. The chain joins TRBV7-2 to TRBJ2-2; 8 bases line up with TRBD2. The germline gives CDR1 SGHTA, CDR2 FQGNSA. The V gene end was trimmed by 4 bases and the J gene end by 7 bases; junction bases not matched to a gene: 8. The CDR3 contains 15 residues. The CDR3 loop reads CASSSSGTRLGELFF. As DNA, the CDR3 is TGTGCCAGCAGCTCGTCCGGGACTAGACTCGGGGAGCTGTTTTTT.

This clonotype has ten or more counts. The chain combines TRBV29-1 with TRBJ2-7; 10 nucleotides agree with TRBD2. Germline loops: CDR1 SQVTM, CDR2 ANQGSEA. The junction had 9 bases not matched to a gene; V was cut back by 6 bases and J by 7 bases. The CDR3 has 13 residues. The CDR3 DNA is TGCAGCGTCGTACTAGCGGGGCTTCGGGAGCAGTACTTC. It codes for CSVVLAGLREQYF.

This clonotype was observed a handful of times. The chain joins TRBV10-3 to TRBJ2-7; 12 bases align to TRBD2. CDR1 and CDR2 (germline): ENHRY, SYGVKD. Trimming at V came to 10 bases and at J to 5 bases, leaving 6 bases not matched to a gene. The CDR3 contains 13 residues. CDR3 region: CASRLAGDHEQYF. In DNA form, the CDR3 reads TGTGCCAGCAGACTAGCGGGAGACCACGAGCAGTACTTC.

The chain employs TRBV10-2 and TRBJ1-1, with TRBD1 identical over 11 bases. V was clipped by 6 bases and J by 4 bases; unmatched bases: 7. Germline V CDR1 and CDR2: WSHSY, SAAADI. There are 15 residues in the CDR3. The CDR3 spells CASSGTGTGGTEAFF. CDR3 sequence (DNA): TGCGCCAGCAGCGGGACCGGGACAGGGGGCACTGAAGCTTTCTTT.

A few counts support this clonotype. The V and J genes are TRBV15 and TRBJ2-7; the D gene could be TRBD1 or TRBD2 (5 bases each). The germline V gene encodes CDR1 LNHNV and CDR2 YYDKDF (reference sequence). This CDR3 is 15 amino acids long. V was cut by 0 bases and J by 0 bases, with 9 bases left in between. The CDR3 reads CATSREGERSYEQYF. As DNA, the CDR3 is TGTGCCACCAGCAGAGAGGGGGAGCGCTCCTACGAGCAGTACTTC.

The sample holds a few counts of this clonotype. The chain links TRBV9 to TRBJ2-5; TRBD1 might be the D (5 bases). Trimming pared 4 bases from V and 3 bases from J, leaving 13 bases between. The germline V gene encodes CDR1 SGDLS and CDR2 YYNGEE. CDR3 length: 14 amino acids. This chain's CDR3 is CASSPRTSEETQYF. The CDR3 nucleotides read TGTGCCAGCAGCCCCCGGACAAGCGAAGAGACCCAGTACTTC.

There are many counts of this clonotype. The rearrangement joins TRBV10-3 to TRBJ2-5, with D perhaps TRBD1 or TRBD2 (5 bases each). The CDR3 sequence is 11 residues long. Germline-derived CDR1 and CDR2 are ENHRY and SYGVKD. V was pared by 6 bases and J by 3 bases, with 5 bases between. CDR3 nucleotides: TGTGCCATCAGGGGGGAAGAGACCCAGTACTTC. Its protein is CAIRGEETQYF.

At least ten counts were recorded for this clonotype. The chain has TRBV7-2 and TRBJ1-2; 8 bases are shared with TRBD1. Unmatched junction bases numbered 4, after V lost 4 bases and J lost 6 bases. The CDR3 length is 13 residues. Germline CDR1 SGHTA, CDR2 FQGNSA. CDR3 nucleotide sequence: TGTGCCAGCAGCTCAAGGACAGGGCATGGCTACACCTTC. This translates into CASSSRTGHGYTF. Looking up the rest from reference TRBV7-2 and TRBJ1-2 gives the full variable domain: GAGVSQSPSNKVTEKGKDVELRCDPISGHTALYWYRQSLGQGLEFLIYFQGNSAPDKSGLPSDRFSAERTGGSVSTLTIQRTQQEDSAVYLCASSSRTGHGYTFGSGTRLTVV.

This rearrangement joins TRBV21-1 to TRBJ2-7. TRBV21-1 counts as a pseudogene. The length of the CDR3 is 13 residues. CDR3 bases: TGTGCCAGCAGCACGAGTTATGGCAATGAGCAGTACTTC. Amino acids: CASSTSYGNEQYF.

At least ten counts were recorded for this clonotype. V is TRBV20-1 and J is TRBJ1-1, with a tentative D call TRBD1 (5 bases). The V gene's germline CDR1 is DFQATT and CDR2 SNEGSKA (reference sequence). Between the trimmed V and J ends, which lost 5 bases and 1 base, there was a span of 11 bases. This CDR3 has 13 amino acids. The CDR3 region is CSAPRQSNTEAFF. CDR3 sequence (DNA): TGCAGTGCTCCCCGACAGTCGAACACTGAAGCTTTCTTT.

This clonotype appeared a few times. The chain has TRBV12-3 or TRBV12-4 and TRBJ2-5; a possible D gene is TRBD1 (6 bases). V dropped 6 bases and J dropped 2 bases, with 19 bases sitting between them. The CDR3 totals 16 residues. In DNA, the CDR3 is TGTGCCAGCAGCCAAGATAACTCAGGGGTTCAAGAGACCCAGTACTTC. Encoded protein: CASSQDNSGVQETQYF.